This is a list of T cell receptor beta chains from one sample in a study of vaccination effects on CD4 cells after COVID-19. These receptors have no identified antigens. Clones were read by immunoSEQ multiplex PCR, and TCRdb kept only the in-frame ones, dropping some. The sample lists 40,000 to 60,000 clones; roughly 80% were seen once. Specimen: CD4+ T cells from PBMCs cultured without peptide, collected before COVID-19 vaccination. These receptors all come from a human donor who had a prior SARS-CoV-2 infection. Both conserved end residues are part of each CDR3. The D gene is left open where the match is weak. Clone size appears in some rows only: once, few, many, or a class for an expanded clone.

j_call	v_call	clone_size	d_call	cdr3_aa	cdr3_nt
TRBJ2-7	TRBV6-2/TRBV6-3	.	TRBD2	CASTPGPAGGRYEQYF	TGTGCCAGCACCCCCGGCCCCGCGGGGGGGCGTTACGAGCAGTACTTC
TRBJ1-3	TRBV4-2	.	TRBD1	CASSQVVFRGLGNTIYF	TGTGCCAGCAGCCAAGTTGTGTTCAGGGGGCTTGGAAACACCATATATTTT
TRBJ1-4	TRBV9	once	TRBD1	CASSVAPGQGGLFF	TGTGCCAGCAGCGTAGCCCCGGGACAGGGAGGGCTGTTTTTT
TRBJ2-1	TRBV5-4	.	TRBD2	CASSLGKLAGGLNEQFF	TGTGCCAGCAGCTTGGGAAAACTAGCGGGAGGGCTTAATGAGCAGTTCTTC
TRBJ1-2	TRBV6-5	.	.	CASSYRAGWAATGYTF	TGTGCCAGCAGTTACCGGGCGGGGTGGGCGGCCACCGGCTACACCTTC
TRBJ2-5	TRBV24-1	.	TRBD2	CATSDLGLAGGNQETQYF	TGTGCCACCAGTGATTTAGGGCTAGCGGGGGGAAACCAAGAGACCCAGTACTTC
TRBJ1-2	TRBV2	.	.	CASSKDGTYGYTF	TGTGCCAGCAGTAAGGACGGGACGTATGGCTACACCTTC
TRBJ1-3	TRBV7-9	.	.	CASSPTYLGNTIYF	TGTGCCAGCAGCCCGACCTACCTTGGAAACACCATATATTTT
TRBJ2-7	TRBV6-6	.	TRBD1	CASSWTGGAEQYF	TGTGCCAGCAGTTGGACAGGGGGCGCCGAGCAGTACTTC
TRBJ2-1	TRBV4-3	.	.	CASSQGRVYSEQFF	TGCGCCAGCAGCCAGGGGCGGGTGTACAGTGAGCAGTTCTTC
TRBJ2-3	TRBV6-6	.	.	CASKRRLSTDTQYF	TGTGCCAGCAAGAGGAGACTCTCGACAGATACGCAGTATTTT
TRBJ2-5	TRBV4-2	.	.	CASSEMGPQYF	TGTGCCAGCAGCGAGATGGGACCCCAGTACTTC
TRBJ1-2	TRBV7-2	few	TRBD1	CASSPRTGGRYGYTF	TGTGCCAGCAGCCCGAGGACAGGGGGGAGGTATGGCTACACCTTC
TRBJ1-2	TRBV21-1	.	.	CASSKARPDRLGTSTNYGYTF	TGTGCCAGCAGCAAAGCTAGGCCGGATCGGTTGGGAACCAGCACGAACTATGGCTACACCTTC
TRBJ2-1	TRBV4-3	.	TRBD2	CASSQGTGTSGGEQFF	TGCGCCAGCAGCCAAGGAACCGGGACTAGCGGTGGAGAGCAGTTCTTC
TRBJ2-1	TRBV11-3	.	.	CASSWEGTGSDNEQFF	TGTGCCAGCAGCTGGGAGGGCACAGGGTCCGACAATGAGCAGTTCTTC
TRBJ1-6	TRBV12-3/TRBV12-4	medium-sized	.	CASSLEQASPLHF	TGTGCCAGCAGTTTAGAACAGGCATCACCCCTCCACTTT
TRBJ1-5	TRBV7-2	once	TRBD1	CASSFYGQGRSNQPQHF	TGTGCCAGCAGCTTCTACGGACAGGGTCGTAGCAATCAGCCCCAGCATTTT
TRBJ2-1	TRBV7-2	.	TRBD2	CASSAGTSRLNEQFF	TGTGCCAGCAGCGCCGGGACTAGCCGTCTCAATGAGCAGTTCTTC
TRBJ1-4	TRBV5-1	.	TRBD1	CASSRSGTGNEKLFF	TGCGCCAGCAGCCGCTCCGGGACAGGGAATGAAAAACTGTTTTTT
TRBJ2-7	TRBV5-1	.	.	CASSLGPSGEQYF	TGCGCCAGCAGCTTGGGGCCCTCCGGTGAGCAGTACTTC
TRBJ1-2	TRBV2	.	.	CASSALLDTNYGYTF	TGTGCCAGCAGTGCCCTTTTGGATACTAACTATGGCTACACCTTC
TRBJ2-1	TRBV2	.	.	CASNSVGSTYNEQFF	TGTGCCAGCAACTCGGTCGGGAGCACCTACAATGAGCAGTTCTTC
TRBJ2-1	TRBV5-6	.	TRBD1	CASSSGQGTYNEQFF	TGTGCCAGCAGCTCCGGACAGGGGACCTACAATGAGCAGTTCTTC
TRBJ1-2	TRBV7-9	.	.	CASSLASGTESYGYTF	TGTGCCAGCAGCTTAGCTTCCGGGACTGAATCCTATGGCTACACCTTC
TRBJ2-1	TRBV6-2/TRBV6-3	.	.	CASSYRQNEQFF	TGTGCCAGCAGTTACAGGCAAAATGAGCAGTTCTTC
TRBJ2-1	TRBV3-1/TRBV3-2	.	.	CASSQAGDFYNEQFF	TGTGCCAGCAGCCAGGCCGGGGACTTCTACAATGAGCAGTTCTTC
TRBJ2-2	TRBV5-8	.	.	CASSLAQSTVDTGELFF	TGTGCCAGCAGCTTGGCCCAGTCGACGGTTGACACCGGGGAGCTGTTTTTT
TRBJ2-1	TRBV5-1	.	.	CASRVAGSSYNEQFF	TGCGCCAGCAGGGTCGCCGGGAGCTCCTACAATGAGCAGTTCTTC
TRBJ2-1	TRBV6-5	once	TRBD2	CASRKAGGAYNEQFF	TGTGCCAGCAGAAAAGCGGGGGGCGCCTACAATGAGCAGTTCTTC
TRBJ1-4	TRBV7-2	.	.	CASSSIAAGVNEKLFF	TGTGCCAGCAGCTCTATCGCGGCAGGGGTTAATGAAAAACTGTTTTTT
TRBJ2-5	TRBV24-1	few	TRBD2	CATSDSGLAGARETQYF	TGTGCCACCAGTGATTCGGGACTAGCGGGAGCTCGAGAGACCCAGTACTTC
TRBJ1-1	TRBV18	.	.	CASSPPTGSDLDEAFF	TGTGCCAGCTCACCGCCTACAGGGAGCGACCTGGATGAAGCTTTCTTT
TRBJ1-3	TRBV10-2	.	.	CASSQGTLRSGNTIYF	TGCGCCAGCAGTCAGGGGACTCTCCGCTCTGGAAACACCATATATTTT
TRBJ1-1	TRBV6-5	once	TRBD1	CASSSWTGDEAFF	TGTGCCAGCAGTTCGTGGACAGGGGATGAAGCTTTCTTT
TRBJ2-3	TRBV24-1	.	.	CATSDPWGDTQYF	TGTGCCACCAGTGATCCCTGGGGAGATACGCAGTATTTT
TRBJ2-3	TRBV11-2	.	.	CASSYKDREGYF	TGTGCCAGCAGCTATAAGGACAGGGAGGGATATTTT
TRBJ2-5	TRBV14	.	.	CASSQEEETQYF	TGTGCCAGCAGCCAAGAGGAAGAGACCCAGTACTTC
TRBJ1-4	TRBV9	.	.	CASSSSVGQTNEKLFF	TGTGCCAGCAGCTCCAGTGTCGGCCAGACTAATGAAAAACTGTTTTTT
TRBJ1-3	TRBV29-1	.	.	CSVAPGTGGNTIYF	TGCAGCGTTGCGCCAGGGACGGGTGGAAACACCATATATTTT
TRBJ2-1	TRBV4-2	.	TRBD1	CASSQEPGQKTHNEQFF	TGTGCCAGCAGCCAAGAGCCGGGACAGAAAACTCACAATGAGCAGTTCTTC
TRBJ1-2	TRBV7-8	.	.	CASSLPTAGYGYTF	TGTGCCAGCAGCTTACCTACAGCGGGCTATGGCTACACCTTC
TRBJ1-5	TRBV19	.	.	CASSKLDSNQPQHF	TGTGCCAGTAGTAAGCTGGATAGCAATCAGCCCCAGCATTTT
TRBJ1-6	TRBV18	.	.	CASSPRRAGSSYNSPLHF	TGTGCCAGCTCACCGAGGCGAGCTGGGAGCTCCTATAATTCACCCCTCCACTTT